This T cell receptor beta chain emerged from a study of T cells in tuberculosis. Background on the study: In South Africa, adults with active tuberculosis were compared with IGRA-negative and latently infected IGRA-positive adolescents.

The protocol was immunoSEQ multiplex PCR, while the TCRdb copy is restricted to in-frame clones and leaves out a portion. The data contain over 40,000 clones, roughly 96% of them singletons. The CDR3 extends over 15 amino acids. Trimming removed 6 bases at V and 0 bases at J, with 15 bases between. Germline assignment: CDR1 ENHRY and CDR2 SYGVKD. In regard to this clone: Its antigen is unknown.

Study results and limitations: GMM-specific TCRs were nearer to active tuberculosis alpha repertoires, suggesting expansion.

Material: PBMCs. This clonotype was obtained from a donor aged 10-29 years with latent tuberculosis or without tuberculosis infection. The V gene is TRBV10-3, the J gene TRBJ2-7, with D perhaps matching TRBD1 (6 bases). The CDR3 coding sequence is TGTGCCATCAGCCCTCTTGGACAGTCCTCCTACGAGCAGTACTTC. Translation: CAISPLGQSSYEQYF.